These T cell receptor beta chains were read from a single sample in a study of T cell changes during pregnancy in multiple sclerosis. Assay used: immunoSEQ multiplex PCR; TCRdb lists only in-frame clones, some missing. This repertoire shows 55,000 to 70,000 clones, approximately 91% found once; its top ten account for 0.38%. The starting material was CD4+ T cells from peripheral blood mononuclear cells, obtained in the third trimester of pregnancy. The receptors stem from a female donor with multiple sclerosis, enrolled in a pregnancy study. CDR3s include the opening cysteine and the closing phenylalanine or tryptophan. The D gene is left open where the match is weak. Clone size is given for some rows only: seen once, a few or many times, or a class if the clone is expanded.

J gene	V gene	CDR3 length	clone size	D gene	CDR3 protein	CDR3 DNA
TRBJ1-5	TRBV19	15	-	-	CASSLDMYSNQPQHF	TGTGCCAGTAGTCTCGACATGTATAGCAATCAGCCCCAGCATTTT
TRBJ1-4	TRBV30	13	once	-	CAWSLRVNEKLFF	TGTGCCTGGAGTCTCAGGGTTAATGAAAAACTGTTTTTT
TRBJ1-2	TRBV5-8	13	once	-	CASSLVSGYGYTF	TGTGCCAGCAGCTTGGTCTCAGGGTATGGCTACACCTTC
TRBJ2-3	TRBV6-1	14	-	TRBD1	CASKTGGAADTQYF	TGTGCCAGCAAAACAGGGGGCGCGGCAGATACGCAGTATTTT
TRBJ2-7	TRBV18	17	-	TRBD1	CASSPTLGGQGAHEQYF	TGTGCCAGCTCACCAACTTTAGGGGGACAGGGGGCCCACGAGCAGTACTTC
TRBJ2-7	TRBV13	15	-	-	CASSSWNALTYEQYF	TGTGCCAGCAGCTCTTGGAACGCACTAACCTACGAGCAGTACTTC
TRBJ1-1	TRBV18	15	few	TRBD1	CASSPGQGIETEAFF	TGTGCCAGCTCACCCGGACAGGGGATAGAGACTGAAGCTTTCTTT
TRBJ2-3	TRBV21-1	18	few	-	CASSKALAGAPATDTQYF	TGTGCCAGCAGCAAAGCACTAGCGGGGGCCCCAGCCACAGATACGCAGTATTTT
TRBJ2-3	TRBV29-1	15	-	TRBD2	CSVATIAGGRDTQYF	TGCAGCGTCGCTACGATAGCGGGGGGCCGGGATACGCAGTATTTT
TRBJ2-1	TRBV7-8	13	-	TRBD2	CASRTSGGHEQFF	TGTGCCAGCAGGACTAGCGGGGGCCATGAGCAGTTCTTC
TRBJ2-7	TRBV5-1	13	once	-	CASSLEGRSEQYF	TGCGCCAGCAGCTTGGAAGGTAGGAGCGAGCAGTACTTC
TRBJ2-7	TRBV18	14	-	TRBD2	CASSPPGGVYEQYF	TGTGCCAGCTCACCACCCGGGGGGGTTTACGAGCAGTACTTC
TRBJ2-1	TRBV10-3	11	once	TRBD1	CAIGTDNEQFF	TGTGCCATAGGGACAGACAATGAGCAGTTCTTC
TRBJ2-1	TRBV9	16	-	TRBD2	CASSPGGLAGFSSLFF	TGTGCCAGCAGCCCAGGCGGACTAGCGGGATTCTCGTCCCTGTTCTTC
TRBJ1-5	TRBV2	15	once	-	CASTLDSASNQPQHF	TGTGCCAGCACCTTAGACAGCGCTAGCAATCAGCCCCAGCATTTT
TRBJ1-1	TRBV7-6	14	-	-	CASSPNRENTEAFF	TGTGCCAGCAGCCCGAACAGGGAGAACACTGAAGCTTTCTTT
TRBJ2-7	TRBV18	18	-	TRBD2	CASSPVGLAGPNSYEQYF	TGTGCCAGCTCACCCGTGGGACTAGCGGGTCCAAACTCCTACGAGCAGTACTTC
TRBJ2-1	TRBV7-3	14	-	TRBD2	CASSPSGAHNEQFF	TGTGCCAGCAGCCCTAGCGGGGCCCACAATGAGCAGTTCTTC
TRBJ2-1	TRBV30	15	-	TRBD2	CAWSLSGSSYNEQFF	TGTGCCTGGAGTCTTAGCGGGAGCTCCTACAATGAGCAGTTCTTC
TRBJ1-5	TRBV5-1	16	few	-	CASSLGASDSNQPQHF	TGCGCCAGCAGCTTGGGCGCTTCCGATAGCAATCAGCCCCAGCATTTT
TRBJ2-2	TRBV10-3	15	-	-	CAISPREEGTGELFF	TGTGCCATCAGTCCTCGAGAAGAGGGCACCGGGGAGCTGTTTTTT
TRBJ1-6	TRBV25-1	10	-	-	CASRRGALHF	TGTGCCAGCAGACGGGGGGCCCTCCACTTT
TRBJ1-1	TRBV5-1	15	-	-	CASSLAGTPNTEAFF	TGCGCCAGCAGCTTGGCCGGGACACCAAACACTGAAGCTTTCTTT
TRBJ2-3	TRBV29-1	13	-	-	CSVATGITDTQYF	TGCAGCGTTGCCACCGGGATCACAGATACGCAGTATTTT
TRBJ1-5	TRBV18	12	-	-	CASSPSGQPQHF	TGTGCCAGCTCACCGAGCGGGCAGCCCCAGCATTTT
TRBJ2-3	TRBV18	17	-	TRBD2	CASSPISLAGTTDTQYF	TGTGCCAGCTCACCAATTTCGCTAGCGGGGACCACAGATACGCAGTATTTT